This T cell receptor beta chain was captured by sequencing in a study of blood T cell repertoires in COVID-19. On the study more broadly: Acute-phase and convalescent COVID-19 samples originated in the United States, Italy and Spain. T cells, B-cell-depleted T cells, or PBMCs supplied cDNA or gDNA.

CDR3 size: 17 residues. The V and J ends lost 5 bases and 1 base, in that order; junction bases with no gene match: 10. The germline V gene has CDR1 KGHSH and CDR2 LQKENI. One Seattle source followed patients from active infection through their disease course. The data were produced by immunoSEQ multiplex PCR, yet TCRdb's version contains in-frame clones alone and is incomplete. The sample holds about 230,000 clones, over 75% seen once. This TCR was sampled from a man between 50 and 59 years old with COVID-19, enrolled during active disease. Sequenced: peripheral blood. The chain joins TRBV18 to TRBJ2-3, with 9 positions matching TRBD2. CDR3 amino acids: CASSSMTLAGGTDTQYF. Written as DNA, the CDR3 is TGTGCCAGCTCATCAATGACTTTAGCGGGGGGCACAGATACGCAGTATTTT.